Reported below is one TCR beta chain. TCRdb reprocessed the 5' RACE reads with MiXCR, giving one entry per CDR3 protein. The table has about 340,000 distinct CDR3 sequences, roughly 20% seen once. Germline values: CDR1 SEHNR, CDR2 FQNEAQ (reference sequence). The CDR3 spans 16 residues. The V and J ends lost 3 bases and 10 bases respectively, with 22 bases between them. The sample originates from a study of CD8 T cells in ankylosing spondylitis. This chain connects TRBV7-9 to TRBJ2-1, with D perhaps matching TRBD1 or TRBD2 (6 bases each). The sequenced material came from blood, either unsorted or a sorted T cell fraction (not recorded which). This TCR was sampled from a male donor with ankylosing spondylitis or in good health (not recorded which). Here the CDR3 DNA reads TGTGCCAGCAGCTTGACGGAAGGGGGGCGAATGTTGGAGCAGTTCTTC. Its translation is CASSLTEGGRMLEQFF.